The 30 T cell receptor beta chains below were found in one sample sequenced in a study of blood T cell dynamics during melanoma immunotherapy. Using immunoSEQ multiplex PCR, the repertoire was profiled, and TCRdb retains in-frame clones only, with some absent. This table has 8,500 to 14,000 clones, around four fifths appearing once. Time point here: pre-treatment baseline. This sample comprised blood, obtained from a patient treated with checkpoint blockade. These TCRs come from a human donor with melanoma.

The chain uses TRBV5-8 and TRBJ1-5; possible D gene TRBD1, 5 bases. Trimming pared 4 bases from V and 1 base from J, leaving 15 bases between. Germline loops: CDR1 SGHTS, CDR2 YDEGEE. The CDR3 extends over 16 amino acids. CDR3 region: CASSLRGDLSNQPQHF. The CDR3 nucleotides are TGTGCCAGCAGCCTCCGCGGGGACTTGAGCAATCAGCCCCAGCATTTT. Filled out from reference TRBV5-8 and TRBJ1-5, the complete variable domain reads EAGVTQSPTHLIKTRGQQATLRCSPISGHTSVYWYQQALGLGLQFLLWYDEGEERNRGNFPPRFSGRQFPNYSSELNVNALELEDSALYLCASSLRGDLSNQPQHFGDGTRLSIL.

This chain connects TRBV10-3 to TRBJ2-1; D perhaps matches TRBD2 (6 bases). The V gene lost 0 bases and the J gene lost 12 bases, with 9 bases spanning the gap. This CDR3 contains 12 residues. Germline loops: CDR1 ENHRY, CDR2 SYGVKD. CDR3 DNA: TGTGCCATCAGTGAGTCGACTAGAGTGCAGTTCTTC. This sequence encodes CAISESTRVQFF.

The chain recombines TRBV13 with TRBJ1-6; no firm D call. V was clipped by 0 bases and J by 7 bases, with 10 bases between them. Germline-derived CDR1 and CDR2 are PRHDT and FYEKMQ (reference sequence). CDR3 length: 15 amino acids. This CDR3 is CASSLGSGDNSPLHF. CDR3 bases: TGTGCCAGCAGCTTAGGCAGTGGTGACAATTCACCCCTCCACTTT.

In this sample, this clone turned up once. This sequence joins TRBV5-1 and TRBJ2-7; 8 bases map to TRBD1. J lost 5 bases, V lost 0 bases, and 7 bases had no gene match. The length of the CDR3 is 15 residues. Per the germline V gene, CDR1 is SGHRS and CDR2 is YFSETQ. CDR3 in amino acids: CASSLDGTGTNEQYF. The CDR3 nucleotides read TGCGCCAGCAGCTTGGACGGGACAGGTACCAACGAGCAGTACTTC.

The CDR3 region is CASIQRRGLPYEQYV. The CDR3 region has the DNA TGTGCCAGCATCCAAAGACGGGGATTGCCCTACGAGCAGTACGTC. The chain carries TRBV21-1 and TRBJ2-7; the listed D gene, TRBD2, was not tested against the DNA. TRBV21-1 is reported as a pseudogene. The length of the CDR3 is 15 residues.

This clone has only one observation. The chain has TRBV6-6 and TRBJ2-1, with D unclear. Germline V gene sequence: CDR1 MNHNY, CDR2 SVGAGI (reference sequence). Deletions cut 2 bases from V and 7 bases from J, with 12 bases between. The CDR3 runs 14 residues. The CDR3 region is CASSYRWDKNEQFF. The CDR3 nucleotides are TGTGCCAGCAGTTACAGATGGGATAAGAATGAGCAGTTCTTC.

CDR3 sequence (DNA): TGTGCCAGCAGTACCCCCGGGACTAGTGTTACGCAGTATTTT. Its translation is CASSTPGTSVTQYF. V and J are TRBV28 and TRBJ2-3; 8 positions agree with TRBD2. Germline assignment: CDR1 MDHEN and CDR2 SYDVKM. CDR3 size: 14 residues. V lost 5 bases and J lost 8; bases outside the gene matches: 9.

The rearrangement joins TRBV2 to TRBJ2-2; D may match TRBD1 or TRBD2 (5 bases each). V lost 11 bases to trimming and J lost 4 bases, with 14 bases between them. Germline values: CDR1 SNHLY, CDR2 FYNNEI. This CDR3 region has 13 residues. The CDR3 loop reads CASRESLTGELFF. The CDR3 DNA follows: TGTGCCTCCAGGGAGTCCCTCACCGGGGAGCTGTTTTTT. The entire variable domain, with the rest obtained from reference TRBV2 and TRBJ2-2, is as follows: EPEVTQTPSHQVTQMGQEVILRCVPISNHLYFYWYRQILGQKVEFLVSFYNNEISEKSEIFDDQFSVERPDGSNFTLKIRSTKLEDSAMYFCASRESLTGELFFGEGSRLTVL.

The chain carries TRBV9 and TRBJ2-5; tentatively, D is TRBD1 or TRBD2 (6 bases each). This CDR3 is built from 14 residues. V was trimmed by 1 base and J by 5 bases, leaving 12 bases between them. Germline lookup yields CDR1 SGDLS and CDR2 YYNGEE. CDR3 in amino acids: CASSVSRGHETQYF. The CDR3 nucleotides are TGTGCCAGCAGCGTAAGCCGGGGGCACGAGACCCAGTACTTC.

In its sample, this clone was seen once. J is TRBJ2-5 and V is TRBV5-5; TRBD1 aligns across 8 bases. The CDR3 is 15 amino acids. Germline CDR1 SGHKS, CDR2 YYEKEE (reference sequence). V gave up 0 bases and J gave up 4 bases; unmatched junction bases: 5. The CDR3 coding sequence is TGTGCCAGCAGCTTGGAATGGACAGGGATAGAGACCCAGTACTTC. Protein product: CASSLEWTGIETQYF.

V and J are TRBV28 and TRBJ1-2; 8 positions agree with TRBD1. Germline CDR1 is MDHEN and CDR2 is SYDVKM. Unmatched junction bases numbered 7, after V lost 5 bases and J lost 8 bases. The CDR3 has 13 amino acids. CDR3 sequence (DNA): TGTGCCAGCAGTCCAGGGGGCTCCGTGGGCTACACCTTC. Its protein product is CASSPGGSVGYTF.

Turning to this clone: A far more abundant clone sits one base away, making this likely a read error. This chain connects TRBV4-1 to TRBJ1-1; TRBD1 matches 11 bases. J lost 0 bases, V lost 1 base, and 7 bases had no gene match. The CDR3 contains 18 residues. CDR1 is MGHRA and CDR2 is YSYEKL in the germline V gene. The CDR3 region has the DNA TGCGCCAGCAGCCAAGTGGACAGGGGGCCTCTCATGAACACTGAAGCTTTCTTT. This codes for CASSQVDRGPLMNTEAFF.

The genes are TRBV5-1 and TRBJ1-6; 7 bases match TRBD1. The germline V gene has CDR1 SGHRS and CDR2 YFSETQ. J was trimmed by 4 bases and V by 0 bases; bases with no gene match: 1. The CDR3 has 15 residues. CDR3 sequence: CASSLEGQYNSPLHF. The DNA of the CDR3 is TGCGCCAGCAGCTTGGAGGGACAGTATAATTCACCCCTCCACTTT.

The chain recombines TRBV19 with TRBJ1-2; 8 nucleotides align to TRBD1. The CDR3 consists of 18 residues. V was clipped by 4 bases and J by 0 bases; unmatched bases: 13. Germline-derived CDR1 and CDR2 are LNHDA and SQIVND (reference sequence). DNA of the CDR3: TGTGCCAGTAGTACCGGACAGGGCCTTAACATACCTAACTATGGCTACACCTTC. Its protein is CASSTGQGLNIPNYGYTF.

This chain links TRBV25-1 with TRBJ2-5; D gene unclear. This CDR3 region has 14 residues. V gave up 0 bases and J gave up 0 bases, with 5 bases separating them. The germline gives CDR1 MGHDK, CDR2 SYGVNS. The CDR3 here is CASSEYDNQETQYF. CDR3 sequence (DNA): TGTGCCAGCAGTGAATACGACAACCAAGAGACCCAGTACTTC.

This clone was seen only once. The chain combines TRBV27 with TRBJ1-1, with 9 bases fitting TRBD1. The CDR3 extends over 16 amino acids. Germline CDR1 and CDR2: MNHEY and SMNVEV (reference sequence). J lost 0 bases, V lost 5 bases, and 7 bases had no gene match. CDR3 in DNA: TGTGCCAGCAGTCCAACAGGGGGCCTCCTGAACACTGAAGCTTTCTTT. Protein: CASSPTGGLLNTEAFF.

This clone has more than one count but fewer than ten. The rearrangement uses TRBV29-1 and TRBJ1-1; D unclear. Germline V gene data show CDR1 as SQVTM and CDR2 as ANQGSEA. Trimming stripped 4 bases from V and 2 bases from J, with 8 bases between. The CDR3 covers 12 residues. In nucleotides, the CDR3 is TGCAGCGTTGTGAGGCACAACACTGAAGCTTTCTTT. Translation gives CSVVRHNTEAFF. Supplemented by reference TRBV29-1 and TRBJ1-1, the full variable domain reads SAVISQKPSRDICQRGTSLTIQCQVDSQVTMMFWYRQQPGQSLTLIATANQGSEATYESGFVIDKFPISRPNLTFSTLTVSNMSPEDSSIYLCSVVRHNTEAFFGQGTRLTVV.

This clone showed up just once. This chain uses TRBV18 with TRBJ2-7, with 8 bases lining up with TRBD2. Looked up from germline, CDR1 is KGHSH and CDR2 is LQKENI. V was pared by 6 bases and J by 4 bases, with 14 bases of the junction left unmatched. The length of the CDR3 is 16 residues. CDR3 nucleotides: TGTGCCAGCTCCCGCTCAAGCAGCGGGGGCTTTTACGAGCAGTACGTC. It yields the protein CASSRSSSGGFYEQYV.

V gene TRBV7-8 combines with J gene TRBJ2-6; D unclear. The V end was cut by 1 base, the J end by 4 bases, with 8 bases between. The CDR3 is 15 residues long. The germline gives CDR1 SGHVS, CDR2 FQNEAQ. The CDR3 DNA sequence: TGTGCCAGCAGCTTAGTGGGGAACGGGGCCAACGTCCTGACTTTC. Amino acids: CASSLVGNGANVLTF.

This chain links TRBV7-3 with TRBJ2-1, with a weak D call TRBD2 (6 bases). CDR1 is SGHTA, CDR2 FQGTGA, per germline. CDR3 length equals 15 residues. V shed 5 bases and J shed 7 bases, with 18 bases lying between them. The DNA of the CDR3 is TGTGCCAGCAGCCCTACTTCCGGGACTGAAAATGAGCAGTTCTTC. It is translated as CASSPTSGTENEQFF.

The CDR3 DNA sequence: TGCGCCAGCAGTCACGAAGCGAATAATTCACCCCTCCACTTT. The encoded protein is CASSHEANNSPLHF. The rearrangement joins TRBV5-1 to TRBJ1-6, with unresolved D. Germline CDR1 SGHRS, CDR2 YFSETQ. V lost 5 bases to trimming and J lost 5 bases, with 11 bases between them. The CDR3 runs to 14 residues.

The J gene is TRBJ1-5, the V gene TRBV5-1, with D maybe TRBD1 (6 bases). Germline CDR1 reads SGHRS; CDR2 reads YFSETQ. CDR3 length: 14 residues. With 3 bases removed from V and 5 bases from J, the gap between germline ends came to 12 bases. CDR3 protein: CASSWGAGHQPQHF. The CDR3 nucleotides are TGCGCCAGCAGCTGGGGGGCAGGGCATCAGCCCCAGCATTTT.

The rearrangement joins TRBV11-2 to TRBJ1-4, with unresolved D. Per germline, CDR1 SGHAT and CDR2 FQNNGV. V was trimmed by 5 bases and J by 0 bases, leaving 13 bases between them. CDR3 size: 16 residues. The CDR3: CASSPDADSTNEKLFF. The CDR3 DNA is TGTGCCAGCAGCCCCGATGCGGACTCAACTAATGAAAAACTGTTTTTT. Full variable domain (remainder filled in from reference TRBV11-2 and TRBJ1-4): EAGVAQSPRYKIIEKRQSVAFWCNPISGHATLYWYQQILGQGPKLLIQFQNNGVVDDSQLPKDRFSAERLKGVDSTLKIQPAKLEDSAVYLCASSPDADSTNEKLFFGSGTQLSVL.

The CDR3 sequence: CASSLMGGAWEKLFF. The CDR3 DNA follows: TGTGCCAGCAGTTTAATGGGGGGCGCGTGGGAAAAACTGTTTTTT. The genes are TRBV28 and TRBJ1-4, with D possibly being TRBD1 (6 bases). The CDR3 totals 15 residues. Germline lookup yields CDR1 MDHEN and CDR2 SYDVKM. V shed 2 bases and J shed 8 bases, with 15 bases lying between them.

For the CDR3, the DNA is TGTGCCTGGAGTCTGGGACTAGGGGCAGAGACCCAGTACTTC. This gives the protein CAWSLGLGAETQYF. The rearrangement links TRBV30 to TRBJ2-5; 8 bases agree with TRBD2. Trimming removed 2 bases from V and 4 bases from J; junction bases left unmatched: 6. CDR1 and CDR2 from the germline V gene are GTSNPN and SVGIG (reference sequence). The CDR3 covers 14 residues.

The CDR3 spells CASSLNRGRGQPQHF. The CDR3 region has the DNA TGTGCCAGCAGCTTAAACAGGGGGCGAGGCCAGCCCCAGCATTTT. The rearrangement uses TRBV7-2 and TRBJ1-5; TRBD1 matches 9 bases. V was pared by 2 bases and J by 7 bases, with 6 bases of the junction left unmatched. Germline CDR1 reads SGHTA; CDR2 reads FQGNSA. This CDR3 region has 15 residues.

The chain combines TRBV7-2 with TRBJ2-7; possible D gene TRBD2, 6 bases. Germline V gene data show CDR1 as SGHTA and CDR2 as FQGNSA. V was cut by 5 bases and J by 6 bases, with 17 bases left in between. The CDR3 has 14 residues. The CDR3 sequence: CASSPGGEASEQYF. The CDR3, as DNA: TGTGCCAGCAGCCCCGGGGGTGAGGCCTCCGAGCAGTACTTC.

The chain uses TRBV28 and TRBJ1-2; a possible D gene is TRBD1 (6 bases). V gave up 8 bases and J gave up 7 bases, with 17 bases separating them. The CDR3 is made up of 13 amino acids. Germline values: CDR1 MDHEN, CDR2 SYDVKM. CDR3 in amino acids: CASSLWGAPGYTF. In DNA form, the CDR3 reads TGTGCCAGCTCTCTCTGGGGGGCGCCTGGCTACACCTTC.

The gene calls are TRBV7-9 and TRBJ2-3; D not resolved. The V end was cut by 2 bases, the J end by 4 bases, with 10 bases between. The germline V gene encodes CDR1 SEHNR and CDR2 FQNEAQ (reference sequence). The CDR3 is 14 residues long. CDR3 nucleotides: TGTGCCAGCAGCTTACGTGGGGTGGCAGATACGCAGTATTTT. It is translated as CASSLRGVADTQYF.

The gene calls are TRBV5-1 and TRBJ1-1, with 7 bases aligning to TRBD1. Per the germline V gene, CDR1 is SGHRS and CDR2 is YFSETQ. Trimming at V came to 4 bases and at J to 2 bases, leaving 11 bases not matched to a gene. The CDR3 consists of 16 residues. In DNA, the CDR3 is TGCGCCAGCAGCCCAACTTCGACAGGGAGAAACACTGAAGCTTTCTTT. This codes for CASSPTSTGRNTEAFF.